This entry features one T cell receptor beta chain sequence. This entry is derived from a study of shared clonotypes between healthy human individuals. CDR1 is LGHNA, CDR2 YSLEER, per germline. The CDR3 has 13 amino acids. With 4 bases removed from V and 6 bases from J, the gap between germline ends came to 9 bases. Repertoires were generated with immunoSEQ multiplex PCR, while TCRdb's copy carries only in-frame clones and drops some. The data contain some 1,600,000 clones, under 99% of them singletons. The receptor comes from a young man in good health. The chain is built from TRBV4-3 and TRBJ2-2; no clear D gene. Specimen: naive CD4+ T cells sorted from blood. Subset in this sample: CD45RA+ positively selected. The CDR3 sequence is CASSPSRSGELFF. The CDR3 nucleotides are TGCGCCAGCAGCCCCAGTAGGTCCGGGGAGCTGTTTTTT.